These 10 T cell receptor beta chains came from one sample sequenced in a study of shared clonotypes between healthy human individuals. TCRdb's copy holds only in-frame clones and misses some; the assay was immunoSEQ multiplex PCR. The sample includes fewer than 1.4 million clones, approximately 78% of them seen just once. What was sequenced was memory CD4+ T cells from PBMCs. Subset indicated: CD45RA-negative fraction. These receptors were collected from a man aged 18 to 30 in good health. Some clones in this sample may be carry-over from other donors' samples.

CDR3 protein: CARSLVAGVTEQYF. CDR3 DNA: TGTGCCAGAAGCTTGGTAGCGGGAGTTACCGAGCAGTACTTC. This sequence joins TRBV5-3 and TRBJ2-7; 9 bases align to TRBD2. TRBV5-3 is known as an ORF, though its function is uncertain. There are 14 residues in the CDR3. V was clipped by 0 bases and J by 6 bases; unmatched bases: 4.

J is TRBJ2-7 and V is TRBV27; 9 bases agree with TRBD2. V shed 5 bases and J 5 bases; nucleotides not matched to a gene: 10. The germline V gene encodes CDR1 MNHEY and CDR2 SMNVEV (reference sequence). CDR3 length equals 15 residues. The CDR3 reads CASSALSVAGDEQYF. CDR3 coding DNA: TGTGCCAGCAGTGCGCTTTCGGTAGCGGGAGACGAGCAGTACTTC.

The V and J genes are TRBV5-8 and TRBJ2-1, with a tentative D call TRBD1 (6 bases). The CDR3 is 15 residues long. Germline loops: CDR1 SGHTS, CDR2 YDEGEE. V was trimmed by 4 bases and J by 2 bases, leaving 13 bases between them. Here the CDR3 reads CASSAGQLPYNEQFF. The CDR3 bases are TGTGCCAGCAGCGCCGGACAGCTGCCCTACAATGAGCAGTTCTTC.

The gene calls are TRBV9 and TRBJ2-4; 10 positions match TRBD2. Trimming removed 2 bases from V and 8 bases from J; junction bases left unmatched: 10. Germline loops: CDR1 SGDLS, CDR2 YYNGEE. The CDR3 has 16 residues. CDR3 amino acids: CASSVGTSAARDIQYF. In DNA, the CDR3 is TGTGCCAGCAGCGTCGGGACTAGCGCCGCTAGGGACATTCAGTACTTC.

This clone was recorded only once. The CDR3 DNA sequence: TGTGCCAGCAGCGGGGGGGAAACCTACGAGCAGTACTTC. The encoded protein is CASSGGETYEQYF. J is TRBJ2-7 and V is TRBV28; 8 bases match TRBD2. CDR1 and CDR2 (germline): MDHEN, SYDVKM. The trim removed 6 bases at V and 2 bases at J, leaving 3 bases unmatched. The CDR3 has 13 residues.

This clone was picked up one time. V usage is TRBV10-1 and J usage is TRBJ2-1; maybe TRBD1 (6 bases). The CDR3 is made up of 14 amino acids. V was clipped by 4 bases and J by 3 bases, with 10 bases between them. In germline, CDR1 is WNHNN, CDR2 SYGVQD (reference sequence). CDR3 bases: TGCGCCAGCAGTGTTGGCAGGGGCTACAATGAGCAGTTCTTC. This sequence encodes CASSVGRGYNEQFF.

This CDR3 is CASSPGQGAFTNYGYTF. The CDR3 DNA reads TGTGCCAGCAGCCCGGGACAGGGGGCATTTACTAACTATGGCTACACCTTC. The chain is built from TRBV5-4 and TRBJ1-2, with 12 positions matching TRBD1. The CDR3 extends over 17 amino acids. CDR1 is SGHNT and CDR2 is YYREEE in the germline V gene (reference sequence). The trim removed 4 bases at V and 0 bases at J, leaving 7 bases unmatched.

As for this clone: A read error is possible here, since a much larger clone lies one base away. The same CDR3 arises from other DNA sequences in this sample as well. V is TRBV7-2 and J is TRBJ1-1; the D gene is possibly TRBD1 (6 bases). The CDR3 runs 13 residues. Trimming stripped 2 bases from V and 3 bases from J, with 7 bases between. Germline V CDR1 and CDR2: SGHTA, FQGNSA. DNA of the CDR3: TGTGCCAGCAGCTTACAGGGGTACACTGAAGCTTTCTTT. It is translated as CASSLQGYTEAFF.

The chain combines TRBV7-2 with TRBJ2-1, with a weak D call TRBD2 (5 bases). CDR3 size: 15 residues. Trimming took 3 bases from V and 6 from J, leaving 15 bases between them. Germline V gives CDR1 SGHTA, CDR2 FQGNSA. This chain's CDR3 is CASSLEDGLVNEQFF. The CDR3 bases are TGTGCCAGCAGCTTGGAGGACGGTCTTGTCAATGAGCAGTTCTTC.

There are a few counts of this clone. With a far larger clone one base away, a read error is the likely cause. The chain employs TRBV10-3 and TRBJ1-1; D is uncertain. The CDR3 has 13 residues. The V end lost 4 bases, the J end lost 3 bases, and 9 bases lay between the germline ends. CDR1 is ENHRY and CDR2 is SYGVKD in the germline V gene. The CDR3 is CAISASEHTEAFF. Here the CDR3 DNA reads TGTGCCATCAGTGCATCAGAGCACACTGAAGCTTTCTTT.